The 19 T cell receptor beta chains below were found in one sample sequenced in a study of molecular identifiers for immune sequencing clone quantification. TCRdb called the PCR reads again in MiXCR, with one record for every CDR3 protein. Here the sample spans roughly 630,000 distinct CDR3 sequences, less than 30% being singletons. Material: naive CD8+ T cells from blood, with Jurkat cell RNA spiked in. Subset here: FACS-sorted CD8+CD4-CCR7+CD45RA+ naive T cells. The receptors were sampled from a human donor in good health. Some libraries in this study had Jurkat cell RNA spiked in.

Of note for this clonotype: Being one base from a much bigger clone, this may be a read error. V and J are TRBV25-1 and TRBJ2-7; the match to TRBD2 covers 8 bases. The V gene's germline CDR1 is MGHDK and CDR2 SYGVNS. The length of the CDR3 is 14 residues. The CDR3 sequence is CAGSEAGGTYEQYF. As DNA, the CDR3 is TGTGCCGGCAGTGAGGCGGGAGGTACTTACGAGCAGTACTTC.

Turning to this clonotype: The junction shows a germline mismatch at one end, possibly a read error. The chain couples TRBV19 to TRBJ2-2; D perhaps matches TRBD2 (6 bases). Germline V gives CDR1 LNHDA, CDR2 SQIVND (reference sequence). The CDR3 has 13 residues. CDR3 nucleotide sequence: TGTGCCAGTCCTACCACGAACACCGGGGGGCTGTTTTTT. Protein product: CASPTTNTGGLFF.

This clonotype was observed at least ten times. The chain carries TRBV19 and TRBJ2-4; D is perhaps TRBD1 (6 bases). Germline CDR1 reads LNHDA; CDR2 reads SQIVND (reference sequence). This CDR3 is built from 14 residues. V lost 3 bases and J 6 bases, leaving 12 bases between the germline ends. CDR3 in amino acids: CASSIGPGVNIQYF. CDR3 nucleotides: TGTGCCAGTAGTATCGGGCCAGGGGTAAACATTCAGTACTTC.

At least ten counts were recorded for this clonotype. The V gene is TRBV7-9, the J gene TRBJ2-1; unclear D gene. The CDR3 contains 11 residues. The V gene lost 2 bases and the J gene lost 8 bases, with 4 bases spanning the gap. Germline CDR1 reads SEHNR; CDR2 reads FQNEAQ (reference sequence). The CDR3 reads CASSLYDEQFF. CDR3 in DNA: TGTGCCAGCAGCTTATATGATGAGCAGTTCTTC.

To note about this clonotype: A clone one base away is much larger, so this may be a read error. The gene calls are TRBV12-3 or TRBV12-4 and TRBJ1-4; no reliable D call. This CDR3 comprises 12 residues. The CDR3 DNA reads TGTGCCAGCAGTGTGGACCGTGAAAAACCGTTTTTT. Translating gives CASSVDREKPFF.

The chain links TRBV20-1 to TRBJ2-7, with 8 nucleotides matching TRBD1. CDR1 is DFQATT and CDR2 is SNEGSKA in the germline V gene (reference sequence). There are 14 residues in the CDR3. V shed 6 bases, J shed 1 base, and the junction held 8 bases outside the gene matches. CDR3 sequence reads: CSATDRVSSYEQYF. The CDR3 DNA reads TGCAGTGCGACGGACAGGGTATCTTCCTACGAGCAGTACTTC.

This chain uses TRBV14 with TRBJ2-7; D unresolved. Germline V gives CDR1 SGHDN, CDR2 FVKESK. Trimming removed 1 base at V and 6 bases at J, with 10 bases between. The CDR3 contains 13 residues. CDR3 sequence reads: CASSQVFGLEQYF. The DNA of the CDR3 is TGTGCCAGCAGCCAAGTGTTCGGGCTCGAGCAGTACTTC.

This clonotype appeared a few times. The V and J genes are TRBV3-1 and TRBJ1-3; perhaps TRBD1 as D (6 bases). The CDR3 runs 17 residues. V dropped 0 bases and J dropped 3 bases, with 15 bases sitting between them. CDR1 is LGHDT, CDR2 YNNKEL, per germline (reference sequence). The CDR3 coding sequence is TGTGCCAGCAGCCAAGATCTCAGGGGCACCTTTGGAAACACCATATATTTT. Its protein product is CASSQDLRGTFGNTIYF.

This chain uses TRBV9 with TRBJ2-1, with D tentatively TRBD1 (6 bases). Trimming took 0 bases from V and 12 from J, leaving 19 bases between them. The CDR3 extends over 15 amino acids. Germline loops: CDR1 SGDLS, CDR2 YYNGEE. CDR3 DNA sequence: TGTGCCAGCAGCGTAGGGCCAGGGGTTGGGCTTGCGCAGTTCTTC. Amino acid sequence: CASSVGPGVGLAQFF.

This clonotype has ten or more counts. V usage is TRBV20-1 and J usage is TRBJ1-2, with unresolved D. CDR1 is DFQATT, CDR2 SNEGSKA, per germline (reference sequence). The CDR3 spans 13 residues. Trimming left V 3 bases short and J 3 bases short, with 11 bases between. CDR3 coding DNA: TGCAGTGCTAGCGCAATGAGGCACTATGGCTACACCTTC. Protein: CSASAMRHYGYTF.

Concerning this clonotype: One base away lies a much larger clone, so this may be a sequencing read error. The CDR3 is CASSVVPSGNTGGLFF. CDR3 nucleotide sequence: TGTGCCAGCAGCGTAGTTCCTAGCGGGAACACCGGGGGGCTGTTTTTT. V usage is TRBV9 and J usage is TRBJ2-2, with 9 positions matching TRBD2. This CDR3 spans 16 amino acids. CDR1 and CDR2 (germline): SGDLS, YYNGEE.

The genes are TRBV2 and TRBJ2-3, with D tentatively TRBD2 (7 bases). The germline V and J ends were trimmed by 3 bases and 6 bases, with 22 bases remaining between them. The germline V gene has CDR1 SNHLY and CDR2 FYNNEI. This CDR3 region has 17 residues. The CDR3 coding sequence is TGTGCCAGCAGTGAGGTGCAGGGGACTAAAAGATTCGATACGCAGTATTTT. Protein: CASSEVQGTKRFDTQYF. Looking up the rest from reference TRBV2 and TRBJ2-3 gives the full variable domain: EPEVTQTPSHQVTQMGQEVILRCVPISNHLYFYWYRQILGQKVEFLVSFYNNEISEKSEIFDDQFSVERPDGSNFTLKIRSTKLEDSAMYFCASSEVQGTKRFDTQYFGPGTRLTVL.

In its sample, this clonotype was seen many times. This rearrangement joins TRBV7-9 to TRBJ1-2; D uncertain. V was trimmed by 5 bases and J by 3 bases, leaving 13 bases between them. This CDR3 region has 14 residues. The V gene's germline CDR1 is SEHNR and CDR2 FQNEAQ (reference sequence). The CDR3: CASSAQNYYYGYTF. In DNA, the CDR3 is TGTGCCAGCAGCGCTCAGAACTACTACTATGGCTACACCTTC.

This clonotype showed up just a few times. This CDR3 reads CASSYSVGSRTPGELFF. The CDR3 DNA sequence: TGTGCCAGCAGTTACTCCGTCGGGTCGCGTACTCCCGGGGAGCTGTTTTTT. The chain links TRBV6-5 to TRBJ2-2, with D uncertain. The CDR3 is 17 residues long. Trimming left V 0 bases short and J 6 bases short, with 17 bases between. Per germline, CDR1 MNHEY and CDR2 SVGAGI.

This clonotype was observed a handful of times. This chain connects TRBV20-1 to TRBJ2-3, with unresolved D. Germline CDR1 reads DFQATT; CDR2 reads SNEGSKA (reference sequence). The CDR3 is made up of 11 amino acids. V lost 0 bases and J 5 bases, leaving 3 bases between the germline ends. The CDR3 is CSAREVDTQYF. As DNA, the CDR3 is TGCAGTGCTAGAGAGGTAGATACGCAGTATTTT.

On this clonotype itself: A much larger clone differs by one base, so this may be a read error. The genes are TRBV13 and TRBJ2-7, with D tentatively TRBD1 (6 bases). This CDR3 has 13 amino acids. Germline V lookup: CDR1 PRHDT, CDR2 FYEKMQ (reference sequence). The CDR3 is CASSSGHSCEQYF. The CDR3, as DNA: TGTGCCAGCAGCTCGGGACACTCCTGCGAGCAGTACTTC.

This clonotype occurred once. It may be a read error: a sequence one base away is much more abundant. This chain joins TRBV28 and TRBJ1-5; 7 bases are a match to TRBD1. The ends lost 7 bases at V and 6 bases at J; junction bases unmatched: 0. The CDR3 is 11 residues long. The germline V gene encodes CDR1 MDHEN and CDR2 SYDVKM. CDR3 amino acids: CASNRGQPQHF. The CDR3, as DNA: TGTGCCAGCAACAGGGGTCAGCCCCAGCATTTT.

Concerning this clonotype itself: One base away lies a much larger clone, so this may be a sequencing read error. The J gene is TRBJ2-3, the V gene TRBV2; perhaps D is TRBD1 or TRBD2 (5 bases each). Deletions cut 11 bases from V and 0 bases from J, with 30 bases between. The germline V gene encodes CDR1 SNHLY and CDR2 FYNNEI. The CDR3 length is 19 residues. Written as DNA, the CDR3 is TGTGCCGGCATGGGATGGGGCCGGGACCACCTTTCGAGCACAGATACGCAGTATTTT. As protein: CAGMGWGRDHLSSTDTQYF.

The V and J genes are TRBV10-3 and TRBJ1-5; 12 nucleotides align to TRBD1. This CDR3 has 18 amino acids. V dropped 2 bases and J dropped 5; count of bases not matched to a gene: 10. Germline V gives CDR1 ENHRY, CDR2 SYGVKD. The CDR3 region has the DNA TGTGCCATCAGTGAGGACCGGGACAGGGGGCGGGAGGATCAGCCCCAGCATTTT. Residues: CAISEDRDRGREDQPQHF.